This T cell receptor (beta chain) was captured by sequencing in a study of T cell responses to AZD1222 COVID-19 vaccine. This CDR3 region has 14 residues. Trimming pared 2 bases from V and 3 bases from J, leaving 10 bases between. Looked up from germline, CDR1 is SGHTA and CDR2 is FQGNSA. Only in-frame clones appear in the TCRdb table, and some are missing; sequencing was by immunoSEQ multiplex PCR. Of tens of thousands of clones in the sample, about nine tenths were seen once. The sequence derives from an adult in good health. Sequencing was performed on peripheral blood, taken on day 0 of AZD1222 vaccination. This rearrangement joins TRBV7-2 to TRBJ1-1; D might be TRBD1 (6 bases). The CDR3 nucleotides are TGTGCCAGCAGCTTACCAGGGGACGACACTGAAGCTTTCTTT. Amino acids: CASSLPGDDTEAFF. The entire variable domain, with the rest obtained from reference TRBV7-2 and TRBJ1-1, is as follows: GAGVSQSPSNKVTEKGKDVELRCDPISGHTALYWYRQSLGQGLEFLIYFQGNSAPDKSGLPSDRFSAERTGGSVSTLTIQRTQQEDSAVYLCASSLPGDDTEAFFGQGTRLTVV.